The text below deals with one T cell receptor beta chain. The sample is drawn from a study of cytomegalovirus exposure and HLA in healthy donors. Germline CDR1 and CDR2: MNHNS and SASEGT. The V end was cut by 2 bases, the J end by 0 bases, with 16 bases between. The CDR3 contains 17 residues. The primer mix had 60 Vbeta and 13 Jbeta primers. The assay was immunoSEQ multiplex PCR, and TCRdb's table has in-frame clones only and misses some. The repertoire holds some 150,000 clones, with roughly 70% as singletons. The chain carries TRBV6-1 and TRBJ1-2; D gene unclear. This receptor was identified in a woman between 40 and 55 years old in good health and CMV-seronegative. The sample taken for sequencing was PBMCs. CDR3 amino acids: CASSEWAVFQANYGYTF. The CDR3 DNA follows: TGTGCCAGCAGTGAATGGGCCGTATTCCAAGCTAACTATGGCTACACCTTC.